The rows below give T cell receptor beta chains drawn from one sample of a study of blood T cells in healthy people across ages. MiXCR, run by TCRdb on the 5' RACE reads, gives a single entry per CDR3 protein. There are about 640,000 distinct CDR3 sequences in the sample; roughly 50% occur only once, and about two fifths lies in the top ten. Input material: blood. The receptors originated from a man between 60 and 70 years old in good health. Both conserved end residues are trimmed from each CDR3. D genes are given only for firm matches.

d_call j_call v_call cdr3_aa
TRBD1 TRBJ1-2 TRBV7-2 ASRRTGGEGGYT
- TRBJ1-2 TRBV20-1 SAEQMGNYGYT
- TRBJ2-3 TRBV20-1 SARDRDGDTQY
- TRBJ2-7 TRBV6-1 ASRVSSYEQY
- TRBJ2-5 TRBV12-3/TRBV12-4 ASSLTGPGVETQY
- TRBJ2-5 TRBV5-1 ASSVGSAQETQY
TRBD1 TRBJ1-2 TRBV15 ATSGGIGTASYGYT
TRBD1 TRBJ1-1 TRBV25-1 ASSAYRGDTEAF
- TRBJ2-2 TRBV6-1 ASSGDLGGELF
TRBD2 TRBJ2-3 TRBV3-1 ASRSSGGVWDTQY
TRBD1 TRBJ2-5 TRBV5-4 ASSFDRGRGETQY
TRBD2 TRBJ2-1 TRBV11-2 ASSLEVAGGPHNEQF
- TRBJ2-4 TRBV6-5 ASSYSWVGEGGQGNIQY
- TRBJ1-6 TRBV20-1 SARAVGGTVSPLH
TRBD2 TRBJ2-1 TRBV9 ASSGGTSPYNEQF
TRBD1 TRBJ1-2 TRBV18 ASSPGTGTGYGYT
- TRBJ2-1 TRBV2 ASSPGTYYNEQF
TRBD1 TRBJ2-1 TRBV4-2 ASSQQPTGGEQF
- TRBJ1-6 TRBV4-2 ASSQAYAQDNSPLH
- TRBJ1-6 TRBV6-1 ASSEAKLIRALH
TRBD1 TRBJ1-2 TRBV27 ASSWSGGTGSYGYT
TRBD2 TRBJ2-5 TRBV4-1 ASSQPGLVVETQY
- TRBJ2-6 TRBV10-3 AISESAAESSGANVLT
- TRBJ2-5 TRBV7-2 ASSLAIGGGQETQY
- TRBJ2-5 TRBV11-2 ASSLDVGRTQETQY
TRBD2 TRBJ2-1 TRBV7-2 ASSLPSRAGGRNEQF
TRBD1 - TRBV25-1 ASSGRTGVHEQY
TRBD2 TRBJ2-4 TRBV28 ASSLVGRIQY
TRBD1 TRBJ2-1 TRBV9 ASSVGGQTGVHEQF
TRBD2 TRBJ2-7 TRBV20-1 SADLAGTSLQY
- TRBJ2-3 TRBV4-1 ASSQVGYRGDTQY
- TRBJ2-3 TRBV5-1 ASSQGTTSTDTQY
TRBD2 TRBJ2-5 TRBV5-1 ASSSVTSGGETQY
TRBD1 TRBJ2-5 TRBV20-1 SARPGQGVRETQY
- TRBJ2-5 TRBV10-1 ASSESLETQY
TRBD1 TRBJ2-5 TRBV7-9 ASRPGQGVETQY
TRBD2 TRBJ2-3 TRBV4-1 ASSPSGAGGPEDTQY
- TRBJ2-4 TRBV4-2 ASSQMWRSVLPQELAKNIQY
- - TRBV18 ASSMIGGPRETQY
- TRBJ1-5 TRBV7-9 VSSFGGSQPQH
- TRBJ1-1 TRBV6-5 ASSPRFGTGAF
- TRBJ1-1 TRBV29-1 SVGGMNTEAF
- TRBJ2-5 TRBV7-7 ASSLGNRAETQY
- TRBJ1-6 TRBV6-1 ASSELTDHNSPLH
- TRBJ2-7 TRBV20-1 SASQAVGHSKGNEQY